This record looks at one T cell receptor (beta chain) sequence and its context. Its antigen is not identified. This specimen comes from a study of PD-1 blockade in classical Hodgkin lymphoma. Germline values: CDR1 MNHEY, CDR2 SMNVEV (reference sequence). Trimming took 8 bases from V and 3 from J; bases not matched to a gene: 2. CDR3 length: 13 residues. Findings and caveats of the study: Newly diagnosed patients were reported to exhibit reduced baseline TCR diversity relative to healthy donors.

Data came from immunoSEQ multiplex PCR; TCRdb stores just in-frame clones and leaves some out. This sample has fewer than 100,000 clones; roughly 92% occur once, and the top ten carry over 2.5%. Relapses following autologous stem cell transplantation were seen in all patients, with brentuximab vedotin exposure varying. The chain is built from TRBV27 and TRBJ1-2, with 11 bases lining up with TRBD1. This TCR derives from a human donor with classical Hodgkin lymphoma. The sequences come from peripheral blood mononuclear cells (PBMCs), collected at baseline. CDR3 protein: CASGTGGHYGYTF. In DNA, the CDR3 is TGTGCCAGCGGGACAGGGGGACACTATGGCTACACCTTC.